These 10 T cell receptor beta chains were all obtained from the same sample, sequenced in a study of blood T cell repertoires in COVID-19. Produced via immunoSEQ multiplex PCR; TCRdb's table is partial and in-frame only. The sample yields some 200,000 clones, 70% to 85% seen once. The sequenced sample was PBMCs or T cells enriched from blood (not recorded which). The receptors were gathered from a woman between 35 and 50 years old with acute COVID-19.

The chain joins TRBV7-8 to TRBJ1-1; possible D gene TRBD1, 5 bases. V was trimmed by 6 bases and J by 5 bases, leaving 16 bases between them. The germline V gene has CDR1 SGHVS and CDR2 FQNEAQ. This CDR3 is 14 amino acids long. The CDR3 loop is CASSHDRALTEAFF. CDR3 sequence (DNA): TGTGCCAGCAGTCACGACAGAGCTTTAACTGAAGCTTTCTTT.

The rearrangement links TRBV11-2 to TRBJ2-7; D is possibly TRBD1 (6 bases). The V and J ends lost 2 bases and 5 bases respectively, with 13 bases between them. CDR1 and CDR2 from the germline V gene are SGHAT and FQNNGV. The CDR3 covers 14 residues. CDR3 DNA: TGTGCCAGCAGCTTAAGGGACACGTTTCACGAGCAGTACTTC. Residues: CASSLRDTFHEQYF. The variable domain in full, with the rest retrieved from reference TRBV11-2 and TRBJ2-7, is EAGVAQSPRYKIIEKRQSVAFWCNPISGHATLYWYQQILGQGPKLLIQFQNNGVVDDSQLPKDRFSAERLKGVDSTLKIQPAKLEDSAVYLCASSLRDTFHEQYFGPGTRLTVT.

V gene TRBV7-8 combines with J gene TRBJ2-5; D possibly corresponds to TRBD2 (5 bases). Germline loops: CDR1 SGHVS, CDR2 FQNEAQ. Between the trimmed V and J ends, which lost 3 bases and 4 bases, there was a span of 18 bases. This CDR3 spans 16 amino acids. The DNA for the CDR3 is TGTGCCAGCAGCTTCCTCTCAACTGTAGGAGGAGAGACCCAGTACTTC. It codes for CASSFLSTVGGETQYF. The full variable domain, completed using reference TRBV7-8 and TRBJ2-5, is GAGVSQSPRYKVAKRGQDVALRCDPISGHVSLFWYQQALGQGPEFLTYFQNEAQLDKSGLPSDRFFAERPEGSVSTLKIQRTQQEDSAVYLCASSFLSTVGGETQYFGPGTRLLVL.

The chain employs TRBV28 and TRBJ2-7; possible D gene TRBD2, 7 bases. With 6 bases removed from V and 3 bases from J, the gap between germline ends came to 15 bases. Germline loops: CDR1 MDHEN, CDR2 SYDVKM. The CDR3 has 14 residues. CDR3 loop: CASSSRGGNYEQYF. The CDR3 DNA sequence: TGTGCCAGCAGCTCGAGGGGGGGGAACTACGAGCAGTACTTC.

This sequence joins TRBV5-5 and TRBJ2-1; 9 nucleotides line up with TRBD1. The CDR3 spans 16 residues. V lost 5 bases, J lost 4 bases, and 10 bases stayed unmatched. In germline, CDR1 is SGHKS, CDR2 YYEKEE (reference sequence). The chain's CDR3 is CASSIGTGPRYNEQFF. CDR3 DNA sequence: TGTGCCAGCAGTATCGGGACAGGGCCCCGATACAATGAGCAGTTCTTC.

This chain links TRBV7-2 with TRBJ1-4; 8 positions agree with TRBD1. The J segment lost 6 bases and the V segment lost 5 bases, leaving 14 bases of the junction unmatched. The CDR3 totals 17 residues. From germline, CDR1 is SGHTA and CDR2 FQGNSA. For the CDR3, the DNA is TGTGCCAGCAGCCCCGGGGACCGCAGGGGGCCTGATGAAAAACTGTTTTTT. It encodes CASSPGDRRGPDEKLFF.

CDR3: CASRTRLAGVTDTQYF. CDR3 nucleotide sequence: TGTGCCAGCAGGACCCGTCTAGCGGGAGTCACAGATACGCAGTATTTT. J is TRBJ2-3 and V is TRBV28, with 10 bases fitting TRBD2. CDR3 length: 16 amino acids. Trimming removed 6 bases from V and 2 bases from J; junction bases left unmatched: 8. Germline lookup yields CDR1 MDHEN and CDR2 SYDVKM.

The gene calls are TRBV4-1 and TRBJ2-7; TRBD1 aligns across 8 bases. This CDR3 region has 15 residues. V shed 1 base, J shed 3 bases, and the junction held 5 bases outside the gene matches. Germline V gene lookup returns CDR1 MGHRA and CDR2 YSYEKL. This chain's CDR3 is CASSQGGTGGYEQYF. The CDR3 nucleotides are TGCGCCAGCAGCCAAGGTGGCACAGGGGGCTACGAGCAGTACTTC.

The chain links TRBV30 to TRBJ2-1, with a tentative D call TRBD1 (5 bases). V lost 8 bases and J 2 bases, leaving 16 bases between the germline ends. Germline V CDR1 and CDR2: GTSNPN, SVGIG (reference sequence). The CDR3 runs to 14 residues. The CDR3 nucleotides read TGTGCCCAAGGGGAAGGGGTCCCCTACAATGAGCAGTTCTTC. Translation gives CAQGEGVPYNEQFF.

CDR3 coding DNA: TGCGCCAGCAGCCAAACATATACAGATACGCAGTATTTT. Its protein is CASSQTYTDTQYF. The genes are TRBV4-1 and TRBJ2-3; D is undetermined. The V and J ends lost 2 bases and 3 bases respectively, with 6 bases between them. The CDR3 totals 13 residues. Germline CDR1 is MGHRA and CDR2 is YSYEKL.